The 15 T cell receptor beta chains below come from one sample, sequenced in a study of OX40 agonist ivuxolimab in advanced cancers. Assay used: immunoSEQ multiplex PCR; TCRdb lists only in-frame clones, some missing. The sample has about 89,000 clones; 85% to 95% are singletons. This sample comprised CD4+ or CD8+ T cells sorted from blood, obtained in a trial of the OX40 agonist ivuxolimab. These receptors were taken from an adult with an advanced solid tumor such as melanoma, head and neck, liver or kidney cancer.

The V call is TRBV7-6, the J call TRBJ2-2, with 9 nucleotides matching TRBD1. CDR1 SGHVS and CDR2 FNYEAQ come from the germline V gene. V shed 4 bases, J shed 6 bases, and the junction held 6 bases outside the gene matches. This CDR3 region has 15 residues. In DNA, the CDR3 is TGTGCCAGCAGCTCATGGACAGGGGAACCCGGGGAGCTGTTTTTT. This sequence encodes CASSSWTGEPGELFF.

This chain links TRBV6-1 with TRBJ2-1; possibly TRBD1 for D (5 bases). Germline values: CDR1 MNHNS, CDR2 SASEGT. Trimming took 6 bases from V and 3 from J, leaving 12 bases between them. The CDR3 has 14 amino acids. The chain's CDR3 is CASRWGNFYNEQFF. The DNA of the CDR3 is TGTGCCAGCAGGTGGGGCAACTTCTACAATGAGCAGTTCTTC.

The rearrangement links TRBV20-1 to TRBJ1-5, with D uncertain. CDR1 is DFQATT, CDR2 SNEGSKA, per germline (reference sequence). V was shortened by 7 bases and J by 5 bases, with 9 bases between the two germline ends. This CDR3 is built from 11 residues. CDR3 sequence: CSVGSHQPQHF. DNA of the CDR3: TGCAGTGTAGGAAGTCATCAGCCCCAGCATTTT.

The chain links TRBV11-2 to TRBJ2-7; 13 bases are a match to TRBD2. V gave up 4 bases and J gave up 6 bases; unmatched junction bases: 6. Germline V gene lookup returns CDR1 SGHAT and CDR2 FQNNGV. The CDR3 length is 15 residues. The CDR3 DNA sequence: TGTGCCAGCAGCTATGACGGGACTAGCGGGATCGAGCAGTACGTC. Residues: CASSYDGTSGIEQYV.

V gene TRBV30 combines with J gene TRBJ2-6; 7 bases map to TRBD1. The V gene end was trimmed by 6 bases and the J gene end by 2 bases; junction bases not matched to a gene: 10. The CDR3 consists of 16 residues. The V gene's germline CDR1 is GTSNPN and CDR2 SVGIG (reference sequence). The CDR3 bases are TGTGCCTGCCAGACAGGGTTAATGGCTGGGGCCAACGTCCTGACTTTC. The encoded protein is CACQTGLMAGANVLTF.

The rearrangement links TRBV19 to TRBJ1-1, with D unresolved. CDR1 and CDR2 (germline): LNHDA, SQIVND (reference sequence). V was trimmed by 5 bases and J by 1 base, leaving 11 bases between them. The CDR3 consists of 14 residues. CDR3 coding DNA: TGTGCCAGTAGTCCCGGGCGGTGGAACACTGAAGCTTTCTTT. Protein: CASSPGRWNTEAFF.

The chain carries TRBV27 and TRBJ1-3; D may be TRBD1 (5 bases). Germline CDR1 reads MNHEY; CDR2 reads SMNVEV (reference sequence). The CDR3 covers 16 residues. V was clipped by 2 bases and J by 0 bases, with 11 bases between them. The CDR3 protein is CASSLQGPYSGNTIYF. Written as DNA, the CDR3 is TGTGCCAGCAGTTTACAGGGTCCCTACTCTGGAAACACCATATATTTT.

This clone showed up just a few times. As DNA, the CDR3 is TGTGCCAGCAGTTTAAGGGATCCCGGTTATAGCAATCAGCCCCAGCATTTT. Amino acid sequence: CASSLRDPGYSNQPQHF. The rearrangement joins TRBV28 to TRBJ1-5, with unresolved D. The CDR3 sequence is 17 residues long. Deletions cut 2 bases from V and 0 bases from J, with 14 bases between. CDR1 is MDHEN, CDR2 SYDVKM, per germline.

The chain couples TRBV5-1 to TRBJ1-5; 9 bases align to TRBD1. After removal of 1 base from V and 5 bases from J, the junction contained 4 bases not matched to a gene. Germline CDR1 is SGHRS and CDR2 is YFSETQ. This CDR3 is built from 15 residues. The CDR3 reads CASSLSGQGHQPQHF. For the CDR3, the DNA is TGCGCCAGCAGCTTGTCGGGACAGGGCCATCAGCCCCAGCATTTT.

This chain links TRBV11-2 with TRBJ1-5; 7 nucleotides align to TRBD1. This CDR3 has 15 residues. The junction had 6 bases not matched to a gene; V was cut back by 1 base and J by 6 bases. Germline V lookup: CDR1 SGHAT, CDR2 FQNNGV. The CDR3 nucleotides are TGTGCCAGCAGCTTAGGGGGAGGGGGCGGTCAGCCCCAGCATTTT. Protein product: CASSLGGGGGQPQHF.

The chain recombines TRBV6-1 with TRBJ2-1, with D perhaps matching TRBD2 (6 bases). Germline V gene sequence: CDR1 MNHNS, CDR2 SASEGT. V was cut by 8 bases and J by 3 bases, with 14 bases left in between. The CDR3 loop spans 14 amino acids. CDR3 bases: TGTGCCAGCCGGCGGGACGGATACTACAATGAGCAGTTCTTC. Its translation is CASRRDGYYNEQFF.

This chain links TRBV12-2 with TRBJ2-1; TRBD2, the D gene given by the table, was not confirmed from the DNA. TRBV12-2 is listed as a pseudogene. The CDR3 runs to 14 residues. The CDR3 DNA follows: TGTGCAAGTCGCTTGAGCGGGCCCTACAATGAGCAGTTCTTC. As protein: CASRLSGPYNEQFF.

The chain uses TRBV28 and TRBJ1-4, with 7 bases identical to TRBD1. The V and J ends lost 5 bases and 0 bases, in that order; junction bases with no gene match: 12. This CDR3 spans 18 amino acids. Germline values: CDR1 MDHEN, CDR2 SYDVKM. CDR3 residues: CASSDREGRYTTNEKLFF. CDR3 bases: TGTGCCAGCAGTGACAGGGAAGGGAGGTATACAACTAATGAAAAACTGTTTTTT.

The rearrangement uses TRBV28 and TRBJ1-5; D is unresolved. V was pared by 3 bases and J by 4 bases, with 10 bases between. The CDR3 is made up of 14 amino acids. Germline CDR1 and CDR2: MDHEN and SYDVKM. CDR3 loop: CASSFGRGNQPQHF. The CDR3 region has the DNA TGTGCCAGCAGTTTTGGGCGCGGTAATCAGCCCCAGCATTTT.

V and J are TRBV28 and TRBJ2-1; 10 bases match TRBD2. The CDR3 extends over 15 amino acids. The ends lost 6 bases at V and 4 bases at J; junction bases unmatched: 6. CDR1 and CDR2 from the germline V gene are MDHEN and SYDVKM. The CDR3 region is CASRASGGPYNEQFF. In nucleotides, the CDR3 is TGTGCCAGCAGGGCTAGCGGGGGCCCTTACAATGAGCAGTTCTTC.